The rows below give T cell receptor beta chains drawn from one sample of a study of shared clonotypes between healthy human individuals. Generated by immunoSEQ multiplex PCR, the TCRdb table keeps only in-frame clones and is missing some. The data show approximately 2,200,000 clones, just over 90% seen once. What was sequenced was naive CD8+ T cells from PBMCs. These receptors were obtained from a young man in good health. Some clones in this sample may be carry-over from other donors' samples. The conserved cysteine and the conserved F or W are not part of the CDR3 here. The order of the fields is V gene, J gene, clone size, CDR3 protein. Some rows mark clone size as missing; the rest say once, few, many or name a class of expanded clone.

v_gene: TRBV7-9; j_gene: TRBJ1-5; abundance: .; CDR3aa: ASSFSSRGQGQPQH
v_gene: TRBV5-1; j_gene: TRBJ2-1; abundance: .; CDR3aa: ASSGRDTLGAEGYNEQF
v_gene: TRBV28; j_gene: TRBJ2-3; abundance: .; CDR3aa: ASSSSPASGGSTDTQY
v_gene: TRBV6-5; j_gene: TRBJ2-7; abundance: .; CDR3aa: ASRLQEFYEQY
v_gene: TRBV27; j_gene: TRBJ1-2; abundance: .; CDR3aa: ASSIAPGVNGYT
v_gene: TRBV27; j_gene: TRBJ2-1; abundance: .; CDR3aa: ASSLQGPANEQF
v_gene: TRBV7-9; j_gene: TRBJ2-7; abundance: .; CDR3aa: ASSLGGAEQY
v_gene: TRBV7-9; j_gene: TRBJ2-7; abundance: .; CDR3aa: ASSFGVTYEQY
v_gene: TRBV5-1; j_gene: TRBJ1-3; abundance: .; CDR3aa: ASSLGLHSGNTIY
v_gene: TRBV19; j_gene: TRBJ2-7; abundance: .; CDR3aa: ASSIRDASYEQY
v_gene: TRBV30; j_gene: TRBJ1-4; abundance: few; CDR3aa: AWSVLGEKLF
v_gene: TRBV7-8; j_gene: TRBJ1-1; abundance: .; CDR3aa: ASSLGVLNTEAF
v_gene: TRBV7-3; j_gene: TRBJ2-1; abundance: .; CDR3aa: ASSPTSGSQSEQF
v_gene: TRBV10-3; j_gene: TRBJ2-1; abundance: .; CDR3aa: ATLPPSGRVNEQF
v_gene: TRBV29-1; j_gene: TRBJ1-2; abundance: .; CDR3aa: SVPGQGGGYT
v_gene: TRBV28; j_gene: TRBJ1-5; abundance: .; CDR3aa: ASSLPDRTPNQPQH
v_gene: TRBV7-3; j_gene: TRBJ2-7; abundance: .; CDR3aa: ASRYGYEQY
v_gene: TRBV9; j_gene: TRBJ1-1; abundance: few; CDR3aa: ASSVGSGGGTEAF
v_gene: TRBV6-5; j_gene: TRBJ1-3; abundance: .; CDR3aa: ASGEQPISGNTIY
v_gene: TRBV30; j_gene: TRBJ2-3; abundance: .; CDR3aa: AWTGATDTQY
v_gene: TRBV9; j_gene: TRBJ1-2; abundance: .; CDR3aa: ASSLGQTFNYGYT
v_gene: TRBV6-4; j_gene: TRBJ2-3; abundance: .; CDR3aa: ASSDAAGGPDTQY
v_gene: TRBV6-1; j_gene: TRBJ2-1; abundance: .; CDR3aa: ASSGGLAGVINEQF
v_gene: TRBV28; j_gene: TRBJ1-2; abundance: .; CDR3aa: ASSPLRGPHNYGYT
v_gene: TRBV29-1; j_gene: TRBJ1-2; abundance: .; CDR3aa: SVDRGNYGYT
v_gene: TRBV6-5; j_gene: TRBJ1-1; abundance: .; CDR3aa: ASSYRGQPLNTEAF
v_gene: TRBV7-9; j_gene: TRBJ2-3; abundance: .; CDR3aa: ASSSRLAENTDTQY
v_gene: TRBV7-9; j_gene: TRBJ2-1; abundance: .; CDR3aa: ASSWGDIPQF
v_gene: TRBV29-1; j_gene: TRBJ1-5; abundance: .; CDR3aa: SVTDLTGDSNQPQH
v_gene: TRBV2; j_gene: TRBJ1-2; abundance: .; CDR3aa: ASRAGQGFYYGYT
v_gene: TRBV5-5; j_gene: TRBJ1-3; abundance: .; CDR3aa: ASSPGVPGNTIY
v_gene: TRBV19; j_gene: TRBJ1-5; abundance: once; CDR3aa: ASSIGIGGPSNQPQH
v_gene: TRBV5-1; j_gene: TRBJ2-5; abundance: .; CDR3aa: ASSREGNFQETQY
v_gene: TRBV4-1; j_gene: TRBJ2-6; abundance: .; CDR3aa: ASSPSPAEGGANVLT
v_gene: TRBV19; j_gene: TRBJ1-2; abundance: once; CDR3aa: ASSSRERLNGYT
v_gene: TRBV29-1; j_gene: TRBJ2-3; abundance: .; CDR3aa: SVRGTISTDTQY
v_gene: TRBV19; j_gene: TRBJ2-7; abundance: once; CDR3aa: ASQGAGAYEQY
v_gene: TRBV4-2; j_gene: TRBJ2-5; abundance: .; CDR3aa: ASSQVWLDRGLETQY
v_gene: TRBV11-3; j_gene: TRBJ2-3; abundance: .; CDR3aa: ASSIRDGTDTQY
v_gene: TRBV9; j_gene: TRBJ2-1; abundance: once; CDR3aa: ASSSSRVSYNEQF
v_gene: TRBV2; j_gene: TRBJ1-5; abundance: .; CDR3aa: ASSDQGLGEPQH
v_gene: TRBV5-3; j_gene: TRBJ2-4; abundance: .; CDR3aa: ARSLRRAKNIQY
v_gene: TRBV5-1; j_gene: TRBJ2-1; abundance: .; CDR3aa: ASSLYGGYNEQF
v_gene: TRBV28; j_gene: TRBJ1-1; abundance: .; CDR3aa: ASSPRTAMNTEAF
v_gene: TRBV9; j_gene: TRBJ2-7; abundance: .; CDR3aa: ASSVDSGINIEQY
v_gene: TRBV13; j_gene: TRBJ2-5; abundance: once; CDR3aa: ASSFSGEGAQY
v_gene: TRBV7-9; j_gene: TRBJ2-1; abundance: .; CDR3aa: ASSLGQASADNEQF